These 5 T cell receptor beta chains originate from one sample sequenced in a study of molecular identifiers for immune sequencing clone quantification. TCRdb passed the PCR reads through MiXCR, listing each CDR3 protein once. The data hold approximately 10,000 distinct CDR3 sequences, with roughly a fifth observed a single time. The sample consisted of naive CD8+ T cells from blood, with Jurkat cell RNA spiked in. Subset denoted: FACS-sorted CD8+CD4-CCR7+CD45RA+ naive T cells. The origin of the receptors is a human donor in good health. Some libraries in this study had Jurkat cell RNA spiked in.

This clonotype was observed at least ten times. The V call is TRBV19, the J call TRBJ2-7; the match to TRBD2 covers 9 bases. Germline V gene sequence: CDR1 LNHDA, CDR2 SQIVND (reference sequence). The ends lost 3 bases at V and 2 bases at J; junction bases unmatched: 8. The CDR3 contains 16 residues. CDR3 in amino acids: CASSIQRLAAPYEQYF. The DNA for the CDR3 is TGTGCCAGTAGTATCCAAAGACTAGCGGCCCCCTACGAGCAGTACTTC.

In this sample, this clonotype is medium-sized. The chain links TRBV24-1 to TRBJ2-3; D is unresolved. Germline V lookup: CDR1 KGHDR, CDR2 SFDVKD. The CDR3 length is 13 residues. Trimming pared 0 bases from V and 3 bases from J, leaving 3 bases between. CDR3 sequence reads: CATSDLTTDTQYF. The CDR3 DNA reads TGTGCCACCAGTGATTTGACAACAGATACGCAGTATTTT.

This clonotype occurred once. Lacking the conserved final phenylalanine or tryptophan, this CDR3 likely reflects a read error. J is TRBJ2-1 and V is TRBV11-3; possible D gene TRBD1, 6 bases. The CDR3 is made up of 14 amino acids. Germline V lookup: CDR1 SGHNT, CDR2 YENEEA. The V and J ends lost 1 base and 12 bases respectively, with 16 bases between them. CDR3 in amino acids: CASSLGGGGGGQFL. The DNA for the CDR3 is TGTGCCAGCAGCTTAGGTGGGGGCGGAGGTGGGCAGTTCCTC.

This clonotype is judged medium-sized. The rearrangement uses TRBV5-4 and TRBJ2-3; perhaps D is TRBD1 or TRBD2 (5 bases each). V was cut by 3 bases and J by 5 bases, with 10 bases left in between. Germline CDR1 reads SGHNT; CDR2 reads YYREEE (reference sequence). The CDR3 runs 13 residues. CDR3 bases: TGTGCCAGCAGCTCCTGGGACGAAGATACGCAGTATTTT. It is translated as CASSSWDEDTQYF.

This clonotype qualifies as medium-sized. The chain recombines TRBV28 with TRBJ2-5, with D possibly TRBD1 on 5 matching bases. V gave up 5 bases and J gave up 1 base, with 20 bases separating them. Germline V CDR1 and CDR2: MDHEN, SYDVKM. This CDR3 contains 17 residues. The CDR3 DNA reads as TGTGCCAGCAGTATGTCAAGGACAAGCCGGTCCCAAGAGACCCAGTACTTC. This gives the protein CASSMSRTSRSQETQYF.